Listed below are T cell receptor beta chains from one sample, sequenced in a study of blood T cell repertoires in COVID-19. Method: immunoSEQ multiplex PCR; TCRdb's copy keeps in-frame clones and lacks some. The data contain 200,000 to 250,000 clones, 65% to 90% of them singletons. Sequenced material: PBMCs or T cells enriched from blood (not recorded which). These TCRs come from a woman between 40 and 50 years old with acute COVID-19. Each CDR3 is given with its conserved first and last residue. The order of the fields is D gene, J gene, clone size, V gene, CDR3 DNA, CDR3 protein. The D gene is left open where the match is weak. The listing skips clone size in some rows; elsewhere it reads once, few, many or a size class.

- | TRBJ1-2 | - | TRBV18 | TGTGCCAGCTCACCACAAGGTTCCCCATCAACCGGGAGGAACTATGGCTACACCTTC | CASSPQGSPSTGRNYGYTF
- | TRBJ1-1 | - | TRBV5-4 | TGTGCCAGCAGCAACGGACCGGGGGGCACTGAAGCTTTCTTT | CASSNGPGGTEAFF
TRBD2 | TRBJ2-1 | few | TRBV3-1/TRBV3-2 | TGTGCCAGCAGCCAACAACGACTAGCTTCCTACAATGAGCAGTTCTTC | CASSQQRLASYNEQFF
- | TRBJ2-2 | - | TRBV7-2 | TGTGCCAGCAGCTTGGACAGGCGGGGTGGGGAGCTGTTTTTT | CASSLDRRGGELFF
- | TRBJ1-1 | - | TRBV5-4 | TGTGCCAGCAGCCCGGGGGTAGGGGTCACTGAAGCTTTCTTT | CASSPGVGVTEAFF
TRBD1 | TRBJ1-5 | - | TRBV12-3/TRBV12-4 | TGTGCCAGCAGACGGACAGGGGTTGCGCCCCAGCATTTT | CASRRTGVAPQHF
TRBD1 | TRBJ2-2 | - | TRBV5-3 | TGTGCCAGAAGCTGCGACAGGGTCTCCATGACCGGGGAGCTGTTTTTT | CARSCDRVSMTGELFF
TRBD1 | TRBJ1-2 | - | TRBV2 | TGTGCCAGCACCCAAACACCGGCGGCCAGGGGGTTGGATGGCTACACCTTC | CASTQTPAARGLDGYTF
TRBD1 | TRBJ1-3 | - | TRBV7-8 | TGTGCCAGCAGTTTAACAGGGGGCGGATCTGGAAACACCATATATTTT | CASSLTGGGSGNTIYF
TRBD1 | TRBJ2-7 | few | TRBV28 | TGTGCCAGCATTTCCGTGGCAGGGGGCTCCCACGAGCAGTACTTC | CASISVAGGSHEQYF
- | TRBJ2-1 | - | TRBV24-1 | TGTGCCACCAGTGAGTCGGGCGGGAAGGCTTACAATGAGCAGTTCTTC | CATSESGGKAYNEQFF
- | TRBJ2-7 | - | TRBV4-2 | TGTGCCAGCAGCCAATCCACCGGGACAATATATGCCTACGAGCAGTACTTC | CASSQSTGTIYAYEQYF
- | TRBJ2-1 | - | TRBV11-2 | TGTGCCAGCAGCTTAGAGAAGCGGGCGACCTACAATGAGCAGTTCTTC | CASSLEKRATYNEQFF
- | TRBJ2-1 | - | TRBV10-3 | TGTGCCATCAGTGACCCTGTCGGGAGTAAACACAATGAGCAGTTCTTC | CAISDPVGSKHNEQFF
TRBD1 | TRBJ1-4 | - | TRBV15 | TGTGCCACCAGCAGACCGCAGGGGGCCCGTAGTGAAAAACTGTTTTTT | CATSRPQGARSEKLFF
- | TRBJ1-1 | - | TRBV30 | TGTGCCTGGAGACCAGGCGGGACTGAAGCTTTCTTT | CAWRPGGTEAFF
- | TRBJ2-7 | - | TRBV21-1 | TGTGCCAGCATCGACCCCCGCGATAGCGGGCCATATCAGGACGAGCAGTACTTC | CASIDPRDSGPYQDEQYF
- | TRBJ1-4 | - | TRBV28 | TGTGCCAGCAGCGACAGTGCAACTAATGAAAAACTGTTTTTT | CASSDSATNEKLFF
TRBD2 | TRBJ2-1 | - | TRBV19 | TGTGCCAGTAGTATGGCCTTTGGGAGCGGGTTGGGGGGGAATGAGCAGTTCTTC | CASSMAFGSGLGGNEQFF
TRBD1 | TRBJ1-3 | once | TRBV28 | TGTGCCAGCAGTCTACAGGGGGCAATTGGAAACACCATATATTTT | CASSLQGAIGNTIYF